A selection of T cell receptor beta chains follows, all from one sample in a study of blood T cell repertoires in COVID-19. This table comes from immunoSEQ multiplex PCR, and its TCRdb copy is limited to in-frame clones, with some not included. The sample includes almost 400,000 clones, over 85% of them seen just once. The material sequenced was PBMCs or T cells enriched from blood (not recorded which). Receptor source: a young woman who had recovered from COVID-19. CDR3s include the opening cysteine and the closing phenylalanine or tryptophan. Fields, in order: CDR3 protein, CDR3 DNA, clone size, D gene, J gene, V gene. D genes are given only for firm matches. Size is stated for part of the rows, as once, few or many counts, or as a class when the clone is expanded.

CDR3 protein: CASSQLTGGATYEQYF; CDR3 DNA: TGCGCCAGCAGCCAACTGACAGGGGGCGCGACGTACGAGCAGTACTTC; clone size: -; D gene: TRBD1; J gene: TRBJ2-7; V gene: TRBV4-3
CDR3 protein: CASSQDGDTGELFF; CDR3 DNA: TGTGCCAGCAGCCAAGACGGGGACACCGGGGAGCTGTTTTTT; clone size: -; D gene: -; J gene: TRBJ2-2; V gene: TRBV4-2
CDR3 protein: CASSRPGDHYGYTF; CDR3 DNA: TGTGCCAGCAGCCGTCCAGGGGATCACTATGGCTACACCTTC; clone size: few; D gene: -; J gene: TRBJ1-2; V gene: TRBV27
CDR3 protein: CAWRQGARGYTF; CDR3 DNA: TGTGCCTGGAGGCAGGGGGCGCGGGGCTACACCTTC; clone size: -; D gene: TRBD1; J gene: TRBJ1-2; V gene: TRBV30
CDR3 protein: CASGYPFGDQPQHF; CDR3 DNA: TGTGCTAGTGGCTACCCCTTCGGAGATCAGCCCCAGCATTTT; clone size: -; D gene: -; J gene: TRBJ1-5; V gene: TRBV12-5
CDR3 protein: CASSPWTGPNTGELFF; CDR3 DNA: TGTGCCAGCAGTCCCTGGACAGGGCCAAACACCGGGGAGCTGTTTTTT; clone size: -; D gene: TRBD1; J gene: TRBJ2-2; V gene: TRBV27
CDR3 protein: CASSLAGYDNYGYTF; CDR3 DNA: TGTGCCAGCAGTTTGGCGGGGTACGATAACTATGGCTACACCTTC; clone size: -; D gene: -; J gene: TRBJ1-2; V gene: TRBV27
CDR3 protein: CASLEVSLYTGELFF; CDR3 DNA: TGTGCCAGCCTTGAGGTCAGCTTATACACCGGGGAGCTGTTTTTT; clone size: -; D gene: -; J gene: TRBJ2-2; V gene: TRBV6-5
CDR3 protein: CASSPGGATNEKLFF; CDR3 DNA: TGTGCCAGCAGCCCCGGAGGGGCAACTAATGAAAAACTGTTTTTT; clone size: -; D gene: -; J gene: TRBJ1-4; V gene: TRBV9
CDR3 protein: CASSAERSGLAGADTQYF; CDR3 DNA: TGTGCCAGCTCAGCAGAACGGTCGGGACTAGCGGGAGCAGATACGCAGTATTTT; clone size: once; D gene: TRBD2; J gene: TRBJ2-3; V gene: TRBV18
CDR3 protein: CASSLGQALSYEQYF; CDR3 DNA: TGTGCCAGCAGCTTAGGACAGGCCCTCTCCTACGAGCAGTACTTC; clone size: -; D gene: -; J gene: TRBJ2-7; V gene: TRBV7-9
CDR3 protein: CASSLAVAKNIQYF; CDR3 DNA: TGTGCCAGCAGTTTAGCGGTGGCCAAAAACATTCAGTACTTC; clone size: -; D gene: -; J gene: TRBJ2-4; V gene: TRBV27
CDR3 protein: CASSQGQGHSPLHF; CDR3 DNA: TGTGCCAGCAGCCAGGGACAGGGGCATTCACCCCTCCACTTT; clone size: -; D gene: TRBD1; J gene: TRBJ1-6; V gene: TRBV3-1/TRBV3-2
CDR3 protein: CASSLAPIDRGQYSNQPQHF; CDR3 DNA: TGTGCCAGCAGCTTAGCCCCCATCGACAGGGGCCAATATAGCAATCAGCCCCAGCATTTT; clone size: -; D gene: TRBD1; J gene: TRBJ1-5; V gene: TRBV7-6
CDR3 protein: CASSLSRGYEAFF; CDR3 DNA: TGTGCCAGCAGTTTATCTCGGGGTTATGAAGCTTTCTTT; clone size: -; D gene: -; J gene: TRBJ1-1; V gene: TRBV28
CDR3 protein: CASSLGESAQETQYF; CDR3 DNA: TGTGCCAGCAGCTTGGGGGAGTCAGCACAAGAGACCCAGTACTTC; clone size: -; D gene: -; J gene: TRBJ2-5; V gene: TRBV5-5
CDR3 protein: CASSSQVGFYEQYF; CDR3 DNA: TGTGCCAGTAGTTCCCAAGTCGGTTTTTACGAGCAGTACTTC; clone size: -; D gene: -; J gene: TRBJ2-7; V gene: TRBV19
CDR3 protein: CASSLVGDYNEQFF; CDR3 DNA: TGTGCCAGCAGCTTAGTCGGAGACTACAATGAGCAGTTCTTC; clone size: -; D gene: -; J gene: TRBJ2-1; V gene: TRBV11-3
CDR3 protein: CASSLAGGPSQNIQYF; CDR3 DNA: TGTGCCAGCAGCTTAGCGGGGGGGCCTAGCCAAAACATTCAGTACTTC; clone size: -; D gene: TRBD2; J gene: TRBJ2-4; V gene: TRBV5-4
CDR3 protein: CATSRDPRGLAAYNEQFF; CDR3 DNA: TGTGCCACCAGCAGAGATCCCAGGGGACTAGCCGCATACAATGAGCAGTTCTTC; clone size: -; D gene: TRBD2; J gene: TRBJ2-1; V gene: TRBV15
CDR3 protein: CASSQEGGGSTEAFF; CDR3 DNA: TGTGCCAGCTCCCAAGAGGGAGGCGGGAGCACTGAAGCTTTCTTT; clone size: -; D gene: -; J gene: TRBJ1-1; V gene: TRBV7-3
CDR3 protein: CASSFQAGGGQPQHF; CDR3 DNA: TGTGCCAGCAGTTTTCAGGCAGGGGGCGGTCAGCCCCAGCATTTT; clone size: -; D gene: TRBD1; J gene: TRBJ1-5; V gene: TRBV7-2
CDR3 protein: CASSLLLAAEQFF; CDR3 DNA: TGTGCCAGCAGTTTACTTCTAGCTGCCGAGCAGTTCTTC; clone size: -; D gene: -; J gene: TRBJ2-1; V gene: TRBV12-3/TRBV12-4
CDR3 protein: CASSRQGYNSPLHF; CDR3 DNA: TGTGCCAGCAGCCGACAGGGGTATAATTCACCCCTCCACTTT; clone size: -; D gene: TRBD1; J gene: TRBJ1-6; V gene: TRBV11-3
CDR3 protein: CAWTGGRTDTQYF; CDR3 DNA: TGTGCCTGGACGGGGGGCCGCACAGATACGCAGTATTTT; clone size: -; D gene: -; J gene: TRBJ2-3; V gene: TRBV30
CDR3 protein: CASSYDKDQPQHF; CDR3 DNA: TGTGCCAGCAGCTACGACAAGGATCAGCCCCAGCATTTT; clone size: once; D gene: -; J gene: TRBJ1-5; V gene: TRBV12-3/TRBV12-4
CDR3 protein: CAISERDRATGELFF; CDR3 DNA: TGTGCCATCAGTGAGAGGGACAGGGCCACCGGGGAGCTGTTTTTT; clone size: -; D gene: TRBD1; J gene: TRBJ2-2; V gene: TRBV10-3
CDR3 protein: CASRFGTSGWQYF; CDR3 DNA: TGCGCCAGCAGATTTGGGACTAGCGGTTGGCAGTACTTC; clone size: once; D gene: TRBD2; J gene: TRBJ2-7; V gene: TRBV5-1
CDR3 protein: CAIGVGGGNSPLHF; CDR3 DNA: TGTGCCATCGGCGTGGGGGGTGGGAATTCACCCCTCCACTTT; clone size: -; D gene: -; J gene: TRBJ1-6; V gene: TRBV10-3
CDR3 protein: CASSQAVGTRIYEQYF; CDR3 DNA: TGTGCCAGCAGCCAAGCTGTAGGGACAAGGATCTACGAGCAGTACTTC; clone size: -; D gene: -; J gene: TRBJ2-7; V gene: TRBV3-1/TRBV3-2
CDR3 protein: CASSLSGGETDTQYF; CDR3 DNA: TGTGCCAGCAGCTTAAGTGGGGGGGAAACAGATACGCAGTATTTT; clone size: -; D gene: TRBD2; J gene: TRBJ2-3; V gene: TRBV11-2
CDR3 protein: CASPAQMGGTAGELFF; CDR3 DNA: TGTGCCAGCCCCGCCCAAATGGGGGGAACGGCCGGGGAGCTGTTTTTT; clone size: -; D gene: -; J gene: TRBJ2-2; V gene: TRBV7-9
CDR3 protein: CASSPGTGGKSPLHF; CDR3 DNA: TGTGCCAGCAGCCCCGGGACAGGGGGAAAGTCACCCCTCCACTTT; clone size: few; D gene: TRBD1; J gene: TRBJ1-6; V gene: TRBV9
CDR3 protein: CASTRDSLTYEQYF; CDR3 DNA: TGTGCCAGCACCCGGGACAGTCTAACCTACGAGCAGTACTTC; clone size: -; D gene: TRBD1; J gene: TRBJ2-7; V gene: TRBV16
CDR3 protein: CASAGGGDYEQYF; CDR3 DNA: TGTGCCAGCGCGGGGGGAGGGGACTACGAGCAGTACTTC; clone size: -; D gene: TRBD2; J gene: TRBJ2-7; V gene: TRBV7-2
CDR3 protein: CASSYEPGHPYGYTF; CDR3 DNA: TGTGCCAGCAGTTACGAACCGGGACACCCCTATGGCTACACCTTC; clone size: -; D gene: -; J gene: TRBJ1-2; V gene: TRBV6-5
CDR3 protein: CASWAQVNTEAFF; CDR3 DNA: TGTGCCAGCTGGGCCCAGGTGAACACTGAAGCTTTCTTT; clone size: once; D gene: -; J gene: TRBJ1-1; V gene: TRBV6-5
CDR3 protein: CASREVRYSNQPQHF; CDR3 DNA: TGTGCCAGCAGGGAGGTGAGATATAGCAATCAGCCCCAGCATTTT; clone size: -; D gene: -; J gene: TRBJ1-5; V gene: TRBV2
CDR3 protein: CASPKFKGGRAGELFF; CDR3 DNA: TGCGCCAGCCCTAAATTTAAAGGGGGCCGCGCCGGGGAGCTGTTTTTT; clone size: few; D gene: TRBD1; J gene: TRBJ2-2; V gene: TRBV5-1
CDR3 protein: CASSPRSQQGKGYYEQYF; CDR3 DNA: TGTGCCAGCAGCCCCCGCTCACAACAGGGGAAAGGTTACTACGAGCAGTACTTC; clone size: -; D gene: TRBD1; J gene: TRBJ2-7; V gene: TRBV7-2
CDR3 protein: CASSLGTDYNQPQHF; CDR3 DNA: TGTGCCAGCAGTTTAGGGACAGACTACAATCAGCCCCAGCATTTT; clone size: -; D gene: TRBD1; J gene: TRBJ1-5; V gene: TRBV28
CDR3 protein: CASSLAHGQGAPGNTIYF; CDR3 DNA: TGTGCCAGCAGCTTAGCGCACGGACAGGGGGCGCCCGGAAACACCATATATTTT; clone size: -; D gene: TRBD1; J gene: TRBJ1-3; V gene: TRBV7-9
CDR3 protein: CASSLGTSTDTQYF; CDR3 DNA: TGTGCCAGCAGCTTAGGGACTAGCACAGATACGCAGTATTTT; clone size: -; D gene: -; J gene: TRBJ2-3; V gene: TRBV11-2
CDR3 protein: CATSRVQGEFAPQHF; CDR3 DNA: TGTGCCACCAGCAGAGTTCAGGGGGAGTTTGCGCCCCAGCATTTT; clone size: -; D gene: TRBD1; J gene: TRBJ1-5; V gene: TRBV15
CDR3 protein: CASSPVPGTRVYEQFF; CDR3 DNA: TGTGCCAGCTCACCAGTACCCGGGACTAGAGTCTATGAGCAGTTCTTC; clone size: -; D gene: TRBD2; J gene: TRBJ2-1; V gene: TRBV18
CDR3 protein: CATSRGSGSLYEQYF; CDR3 DNA: TGTGCCACCAGCAGAGGCAGCGGGAGTCTGTACGAGCAGTACTTC; clone size: -; D gene: TRBD2; J gene: TRBJ2-7; V gene: TRBV15
CDR3 protein: CASSGQGPNQPQHF; CDR3 DNA: TGTGCCAGCAGTGGACAGGGTCCCAATCAGCCCCAGCATTTT; clone size: few; D gene: TRBD1; J gene: TRBJ1-5; V gene: TRBV28
CDR3 protein: CTSSEGQGRRQPQHF; CDR3 DNA: TGTACCAGCAGTGAAGGACAGGGGCGGAGACAGCCCCAGCATTTT; clone size: -; D gene: TRBD1; J gene: TRBJ1-5; V gene: TRBV2
CDR3 protein: CASSFVWRSPSRMNTEAFF; CDR3 DNA: TGTGCCAGCAGCTTCGTATGGCGGAGTCCGAGCCGTATGAACACTGAAGCTTTCTTT; clone size: once; D gene: -; J gene: TRBJ1-1; V gene: TRBV11-2
CDR3 protein: CASSGGGYEQYF; CDR3 DNA: TGTGCCAGCAGCGGGGGAGGCTACGAGCAGTACTTC; clone size: -; D gene: -; J gene: TRBJ2-7; V gene: TRBV28
CDR3 protein: CASSVTRTRNSPLHF; CDR3 DNA: TGTGCCAGCAGTGTTACTCGTACCCGGAATTCACCCCTCCACTTT; clone size: -; D gene: -; J gene: TRBJ1-6; V gene: TRBV2
CDR3 protein: CAWTLGGRDNQPQHF; CDR3 DNA: TGTGCCTGGACCCTGGGGGGTAGGGACAATCAGCCCCAGCATTTT; clone size: -; D gene: -; J gene: TRBJ1-5; V gene: TRBV30
CDR3 protein: CASNEAGGETQYF; CDR3 DNA: TGTGCCAGCAACGAAGCGGGAGGTGAGACCCAGTACTTC; clone size: once; D gene: TRBD2; J gene: TRBJ2-5; V gene: TRBV5-6
CDR3 protein: CASSATGSVTGELFF; CDR3 DNA: TGTGCCAGCAGCGCGACAGGGTCCGTCACCGGGGAGCTGTTTTTT; clone size: -; D gene: TRBD1; J gene: TRBJ2-2; V gene: TRBV2
CDR3 protein: CASKLELGPKNIQYF; CDR3 DNA: TGTGCCAGCAAGCTAGAGTTGGGGCCCAAAAACATTCAGTACTTC; clone size: -; D gene: -; J gene: TRBJ2-4; V gene: TRBV2
CDR3 protein: CAWSDGGSGVPIGEQFF; CDR3 DNA: TGTGCCTGGAGTGATGGGGGATCGGGAGTACCAATCGGTGAGCAGTTCTTC; clone size: -; D gene: -; J gene: TRBJ2-1; V gene: TRBV30
CDR3 protein: CASRDRGISNSPLHF; CDR3 DNA: TGTGCCAGTAGGGACAGGGGAATCTCGAATTCACCCCTCCACTTT; clone size: -; D gene: TRBD1; J gene: TRBJ1-6; V gene: TRBV19
CDR3 protein: CASRNDRAGNTIYF; CDR3 DNA: TGTGCCAGCAGGAACGACAGGGCTGGAAACACCATATATTTT; clone size: -; D gene: TRBD1; J gene: TRBJ1-3; V gene: TRBV5-4
CDR3 protein: CASSLGQNNQPQHF; CDR3 DNA: TGTGCCAGTAGTCTGGGACAAAACAATCAGCCCCAGCATTTT; clone size: -; D gene: -; J gene: TRBJ1-5; V gene: TRBV19